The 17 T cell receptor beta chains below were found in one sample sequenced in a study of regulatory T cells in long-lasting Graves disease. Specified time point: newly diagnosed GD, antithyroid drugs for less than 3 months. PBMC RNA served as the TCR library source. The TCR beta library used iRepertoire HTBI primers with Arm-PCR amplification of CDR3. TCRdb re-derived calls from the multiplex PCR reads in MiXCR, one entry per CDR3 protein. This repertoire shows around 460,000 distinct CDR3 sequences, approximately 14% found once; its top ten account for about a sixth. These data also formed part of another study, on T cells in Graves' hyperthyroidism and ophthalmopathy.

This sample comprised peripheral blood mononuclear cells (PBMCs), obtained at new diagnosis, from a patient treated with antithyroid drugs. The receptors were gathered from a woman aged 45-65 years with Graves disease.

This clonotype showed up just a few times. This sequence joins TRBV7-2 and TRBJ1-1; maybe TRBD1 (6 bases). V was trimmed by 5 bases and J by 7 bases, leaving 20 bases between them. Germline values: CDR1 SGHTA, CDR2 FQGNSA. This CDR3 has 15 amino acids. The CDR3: CASSDLMGGGGEAFF. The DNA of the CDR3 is TGTGCCAGCAGCGACCTTATGGGGGGCGGAGGTGAAGCTTTCTTT.

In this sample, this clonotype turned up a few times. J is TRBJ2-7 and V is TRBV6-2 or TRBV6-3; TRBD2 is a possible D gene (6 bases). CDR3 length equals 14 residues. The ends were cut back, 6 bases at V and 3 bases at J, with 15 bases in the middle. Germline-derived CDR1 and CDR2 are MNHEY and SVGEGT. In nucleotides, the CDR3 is TGTGCCAGCAGGTCGCCCGGGACTGGCTACGAGCAGTACTTC. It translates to CASRSPGTGYEQYF.

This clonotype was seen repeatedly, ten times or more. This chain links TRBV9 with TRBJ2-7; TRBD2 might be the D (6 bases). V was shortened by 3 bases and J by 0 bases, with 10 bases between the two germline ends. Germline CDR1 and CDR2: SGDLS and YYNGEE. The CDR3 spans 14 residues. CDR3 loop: CASSAGLASYEQYF. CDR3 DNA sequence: TGTGCCAGCAGCGCGGGACTTGCCTCCTACGAGCAGTACTTC.

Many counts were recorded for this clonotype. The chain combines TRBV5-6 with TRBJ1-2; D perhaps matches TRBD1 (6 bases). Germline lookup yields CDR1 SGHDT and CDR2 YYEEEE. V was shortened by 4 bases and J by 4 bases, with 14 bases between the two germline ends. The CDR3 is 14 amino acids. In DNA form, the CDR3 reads TGTGCCAGCAGCACCTCGGGACATCTCTATGGCTACACCTTC. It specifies CASSTSGHLYGYTF. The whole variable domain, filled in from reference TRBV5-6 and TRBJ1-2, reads DAGVTQSPTHLIKTRGQQVTLRCSPKSGHDTVSWYQQALGQGPQFIFQYYEEEERQRGNFPDRFSGHQFPNYSSELNVNALLLGDSALYLCASSTSGHLYGYTFGSGTRLTVV.

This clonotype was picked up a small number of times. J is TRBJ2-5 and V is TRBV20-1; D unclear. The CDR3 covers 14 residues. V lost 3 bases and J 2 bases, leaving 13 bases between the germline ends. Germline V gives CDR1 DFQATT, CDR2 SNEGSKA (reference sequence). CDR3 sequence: CSASSERTQETQYF. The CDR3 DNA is TGCAGTGCTAGTTCCGAGCGAACACAAGAGACCCAGTACTTC.

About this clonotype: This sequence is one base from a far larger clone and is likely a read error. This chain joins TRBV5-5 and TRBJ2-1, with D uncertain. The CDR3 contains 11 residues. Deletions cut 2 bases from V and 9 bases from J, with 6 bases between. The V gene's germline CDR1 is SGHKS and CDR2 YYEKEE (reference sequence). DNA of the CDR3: TGTGCCAGCAGCTTAATAGGTGAGCAGTTCTTC. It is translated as CASSLIGEQFF.

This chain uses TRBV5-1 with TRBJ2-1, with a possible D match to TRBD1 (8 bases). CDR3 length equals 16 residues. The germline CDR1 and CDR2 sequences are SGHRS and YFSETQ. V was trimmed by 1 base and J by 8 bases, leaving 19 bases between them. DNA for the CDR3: TGCGCCAGCAGCTTGTGGTCAGGGGGCGGGGGTGATGAGCAGTTCTTC. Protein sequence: CASSLWSGGGGDEQFF.

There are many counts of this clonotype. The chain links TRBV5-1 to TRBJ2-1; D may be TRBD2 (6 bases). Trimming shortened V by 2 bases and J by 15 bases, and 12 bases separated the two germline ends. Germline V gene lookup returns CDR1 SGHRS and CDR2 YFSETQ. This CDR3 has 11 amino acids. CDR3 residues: CASSFFREWFF. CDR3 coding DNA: TGCGCCAGCAGCTTTTTCCGGGAGTGGTTCTTC.

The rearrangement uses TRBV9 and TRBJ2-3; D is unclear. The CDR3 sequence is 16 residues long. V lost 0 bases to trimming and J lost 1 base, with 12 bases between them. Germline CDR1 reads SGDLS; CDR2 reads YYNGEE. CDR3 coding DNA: TGTGCCAGCAGCGTAGCAATAGGCTCTGGCACAGATACGCAGTATTTT. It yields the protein CASSVAIGSGTDTQYF. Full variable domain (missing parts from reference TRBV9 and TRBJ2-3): DSGVTQTPKHLITATGQRVTLRCSPRSGDLSVYWYQQSLDQGLQFLIQYYNGEERAKGNILERFSAQQFPDLHSELNLSSLELGDSALYFCASSVAIGSGTDTQYFGPGTRLTVL.

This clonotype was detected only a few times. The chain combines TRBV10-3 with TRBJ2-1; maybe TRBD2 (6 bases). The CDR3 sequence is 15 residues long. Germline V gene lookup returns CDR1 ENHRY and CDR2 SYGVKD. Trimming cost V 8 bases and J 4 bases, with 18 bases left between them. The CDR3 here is CAIALSSDGYNEQFF. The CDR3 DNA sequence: TGTGCCATCGCCCTCTCTAGCGATGGGTACAATGAGCAGTTCTTC.

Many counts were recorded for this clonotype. CDR3 coding DNA: TGCAGTGCTAGATGGGACAGCTCCTACGAGCAGTACTTC. This translates into CSARWDSSYEQYF. The chain couples TRBV20-1 to TRBJ2-7, with 7 positions matching TRBD1. Unmatched junction bases numbered 1, after V lost 2 bases and J lost 0 bases. Germline CDR1 is DFQATT and CDR2 is SNEGSKA (reference sequence). The CDR3 covers 13 residues.

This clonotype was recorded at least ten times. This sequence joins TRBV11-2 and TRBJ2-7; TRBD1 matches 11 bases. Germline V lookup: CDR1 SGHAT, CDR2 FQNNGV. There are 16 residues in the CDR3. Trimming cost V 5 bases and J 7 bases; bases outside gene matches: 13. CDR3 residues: CASSPRPRTGGLEQYF. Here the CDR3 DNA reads TGTGCCAGCAGCCCTAGACCCCGGACAGGGGGCTTAGAGCAGTACTTC.

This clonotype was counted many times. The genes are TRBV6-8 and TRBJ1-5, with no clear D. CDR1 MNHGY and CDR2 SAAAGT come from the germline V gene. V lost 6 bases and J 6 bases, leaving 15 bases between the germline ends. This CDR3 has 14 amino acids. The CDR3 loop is CASSPERAGQPQHF. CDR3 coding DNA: TGTGCCAGCAGCCCCGAAAGGGCTGGTCAGCCCCAGCATTTT.

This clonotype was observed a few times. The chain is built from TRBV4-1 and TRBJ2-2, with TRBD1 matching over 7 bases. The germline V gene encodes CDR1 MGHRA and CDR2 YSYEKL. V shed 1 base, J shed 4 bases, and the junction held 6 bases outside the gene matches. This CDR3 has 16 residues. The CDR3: CASSQVRDSLTGELFF. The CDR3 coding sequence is TGCGCCAGCAGCCAAGTAAGGGACAGCCTCACCGGGGAGCTGTTTTTT.

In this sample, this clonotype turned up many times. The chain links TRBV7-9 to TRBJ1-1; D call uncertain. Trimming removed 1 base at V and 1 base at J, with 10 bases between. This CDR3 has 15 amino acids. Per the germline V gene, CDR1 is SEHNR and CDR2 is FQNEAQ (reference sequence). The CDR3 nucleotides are TGTGCCAGCAGCTTAGGTTCGACATCGAACACTGAAGCTTTCTTT. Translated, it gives CASSLGSTSNTEAFF.

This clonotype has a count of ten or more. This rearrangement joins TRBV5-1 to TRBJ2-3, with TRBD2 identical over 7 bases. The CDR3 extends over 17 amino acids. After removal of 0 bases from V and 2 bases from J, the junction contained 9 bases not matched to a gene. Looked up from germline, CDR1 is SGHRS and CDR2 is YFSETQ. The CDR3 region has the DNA TGCGCCAGCAGCTTGGCCGAGGGAGGGGACCTCACAGATACGCAGTATTTT. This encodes CASSLAEGGDLTDTQYF.

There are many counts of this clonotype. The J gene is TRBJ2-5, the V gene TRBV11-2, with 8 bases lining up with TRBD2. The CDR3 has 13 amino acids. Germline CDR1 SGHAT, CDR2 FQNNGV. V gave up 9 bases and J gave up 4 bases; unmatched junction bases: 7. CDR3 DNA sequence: TGTGCCAGTTTGCGGGGGGCCGGAGAGACCCAGTACTTC. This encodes CASLRGAGETQYF.